This T cell receptor (beta chain) came from a study of graft-versus-host responses after intestinal transplantation. Study as a whole: Each recipient received anti-thymocyte globulin induction, then tacrolimus and steroids for three to four years. Study conclusions and caveats: GvH clones detected in recipient marrow included some appearing first in ileum or blood. Early post-transplant HvG declines were associated with peak circulating GvH clone levels. High graft-versus-host to host-versus-graft T cell clonal ratios marked allografts of patients with graft-donor macrochimerism.

A remark on this clone: Its antigen is still unknown.

In germline, CDR1 is SGHAT, CDR2 FQNNGV. With V trimmed by 5 bases and J by 3 bases, 6 bases remained unmatched. The CDR3 sequence is 15 residues long. Generated by immunoSEQ multiplex PCR, the TCRdb table keeps only in-frame clones and is missing some. This table holds fewer than 95,000 clones, just under 95% found once. The sample here was unstimulated CD8+ T cells sorted from spleen or lymph node cells, taken before transplant. The clonotype originates from a human donor who was the organ donor for an intestinal transplant. The genes are TRBV11-2 and TRBJ1-4; 7 bases align to TRBD1. CDR3 bases: TGTGCCAGCAGCCCATACAGGGGAGCTAATGAAAAACTGTTTTTT. Translation: CASSPYRGANEKLFF.